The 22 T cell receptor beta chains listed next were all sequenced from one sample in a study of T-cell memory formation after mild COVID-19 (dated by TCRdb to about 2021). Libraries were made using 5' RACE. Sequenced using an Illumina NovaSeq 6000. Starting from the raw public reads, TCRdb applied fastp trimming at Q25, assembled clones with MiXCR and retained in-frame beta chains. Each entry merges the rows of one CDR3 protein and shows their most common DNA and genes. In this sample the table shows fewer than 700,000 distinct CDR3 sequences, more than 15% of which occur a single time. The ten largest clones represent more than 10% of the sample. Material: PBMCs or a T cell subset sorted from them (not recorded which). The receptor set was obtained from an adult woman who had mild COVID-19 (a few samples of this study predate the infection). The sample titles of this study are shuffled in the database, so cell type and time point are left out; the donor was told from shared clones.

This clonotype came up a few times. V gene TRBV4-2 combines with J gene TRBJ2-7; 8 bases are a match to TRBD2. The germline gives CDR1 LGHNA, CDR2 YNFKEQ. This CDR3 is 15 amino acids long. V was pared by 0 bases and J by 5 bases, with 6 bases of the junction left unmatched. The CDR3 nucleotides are TGTGCCAGCAGCCAAGATGGCGGGAGGCTAAACGAGCAGTACTTC. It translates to CASSQDGGRLNEQYF.

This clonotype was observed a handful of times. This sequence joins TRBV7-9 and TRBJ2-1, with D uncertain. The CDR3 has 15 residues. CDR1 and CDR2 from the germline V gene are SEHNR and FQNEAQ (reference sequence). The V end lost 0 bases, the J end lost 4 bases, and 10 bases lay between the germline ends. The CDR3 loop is CASSLAITAYNEQFF. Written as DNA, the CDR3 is TGTGCCAGCAGCTTAGCGATAACAGCATACAATGAGCAGTTCTTC.

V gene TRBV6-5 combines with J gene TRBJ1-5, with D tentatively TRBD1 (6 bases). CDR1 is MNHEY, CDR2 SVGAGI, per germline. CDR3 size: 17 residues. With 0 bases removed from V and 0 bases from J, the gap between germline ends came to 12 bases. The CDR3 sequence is CASSYSGAGNSNQPQHF. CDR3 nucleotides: TGTGCCAGCAGTTACTCGGGGGCAGGAAATAGCAATCAGCCCCAGCATTTT.

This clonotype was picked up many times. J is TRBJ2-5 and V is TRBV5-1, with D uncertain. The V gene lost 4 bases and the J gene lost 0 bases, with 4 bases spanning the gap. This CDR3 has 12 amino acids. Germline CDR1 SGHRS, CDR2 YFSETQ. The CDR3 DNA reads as TGCGCCAGCAGCACAAACCAAGAGACCCAGTACTTC. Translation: CASSTNQETQYF.

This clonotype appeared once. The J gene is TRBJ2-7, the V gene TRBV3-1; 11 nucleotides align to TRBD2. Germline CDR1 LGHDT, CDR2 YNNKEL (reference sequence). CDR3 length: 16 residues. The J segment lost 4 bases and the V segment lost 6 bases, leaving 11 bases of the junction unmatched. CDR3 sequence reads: CASSREGTSGAYEQYF. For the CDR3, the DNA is TGTGCCAGCAGTCGAGAAGGGACTAGCGGAGCTTACGAGCAGTACTTC.

CDR3 protein: CASSPRGRGPWNEQFF. The DNA for the CDR3 is TGTGCCAGCAGCCCCCGGGGCCGTGGCCCTTGGAATGAGCAGTTCTTC. This chain connects TRBV11-3 to TRBJ2-1; D may correspond to TRBD1 or TRBD2 (5 bases each). Germline V lookup: CDR1 SGHNT, CDR2 YENEEA. The germline V and J ends were trimmed by 5 bases and 7 bases, with 21 bases remaining between them. CDR3 length: 16 residues.

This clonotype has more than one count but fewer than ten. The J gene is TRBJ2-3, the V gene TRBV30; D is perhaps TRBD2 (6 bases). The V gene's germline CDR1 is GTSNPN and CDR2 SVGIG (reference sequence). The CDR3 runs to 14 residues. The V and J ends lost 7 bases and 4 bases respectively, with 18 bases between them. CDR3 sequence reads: CASWVGREADTQYF. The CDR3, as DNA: TGTGCCTCTTGGGTGGGCAGGGAGGCAGATACGCAGTATTTT. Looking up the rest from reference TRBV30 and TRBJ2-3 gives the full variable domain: SQTIHQWPATLVQPVGSPLSLECTVEGTSNPNLYWYRQAAGRGLQLLFYSVGIGQISSEVPQNLSASRPQDRQFILSSKKLLLSDSGFYLCASWVGREADTQYFGPGTRLTVL.

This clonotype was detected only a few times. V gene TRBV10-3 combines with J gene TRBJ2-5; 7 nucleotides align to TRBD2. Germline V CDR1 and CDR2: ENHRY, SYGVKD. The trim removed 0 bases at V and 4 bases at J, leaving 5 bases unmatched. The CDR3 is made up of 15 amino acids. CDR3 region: CAISESSGVTETQYF. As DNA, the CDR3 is TGTGCCATCAGTGAGTCGAGCGGGGTTACAGAGACCCAGTACTTC.

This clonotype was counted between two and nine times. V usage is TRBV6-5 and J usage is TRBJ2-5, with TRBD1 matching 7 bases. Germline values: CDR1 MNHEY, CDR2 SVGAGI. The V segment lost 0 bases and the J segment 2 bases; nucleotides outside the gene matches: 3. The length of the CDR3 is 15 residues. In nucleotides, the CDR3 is TGTGCCAGCAGTTACTCTGACAGGGAGCAAGAGACCCAGTACTTC. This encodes CASSYSDREQETQYF.

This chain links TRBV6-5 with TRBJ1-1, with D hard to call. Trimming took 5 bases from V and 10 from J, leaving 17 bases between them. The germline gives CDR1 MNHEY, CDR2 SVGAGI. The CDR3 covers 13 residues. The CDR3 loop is CASSPNAGAGAFF. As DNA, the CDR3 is TGTGCCAGCAGTCCAAACGCAGGCGCCGGAGCTTTCTTT.

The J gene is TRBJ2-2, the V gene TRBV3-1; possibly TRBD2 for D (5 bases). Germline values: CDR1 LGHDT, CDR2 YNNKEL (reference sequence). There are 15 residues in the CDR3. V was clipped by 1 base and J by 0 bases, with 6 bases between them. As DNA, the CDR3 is TGTGCCAGCAGCCAAGGGCGGGCGAACACCGGGGAGCTGTTTTTT. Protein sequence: CASSQGRANTGELFF. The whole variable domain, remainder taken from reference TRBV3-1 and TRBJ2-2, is DTAVSQTPKYLVTQMGNDKSIKCEQNLGHDTMYWYKQDSKKFLKIMFSYNNKELIINETVPNRFSPKSPDKAHLNLHINSLELGDSAVYFCASSQGRANTGELFFGEGSRLTVL.

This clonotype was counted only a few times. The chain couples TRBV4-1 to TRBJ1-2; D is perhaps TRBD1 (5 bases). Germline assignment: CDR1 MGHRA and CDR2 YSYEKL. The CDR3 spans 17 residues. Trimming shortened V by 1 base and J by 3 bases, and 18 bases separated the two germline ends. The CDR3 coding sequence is TGCGCCAGCAGCCAAGTTCTGGGACTGACGCTGGACTATGGCTACACCTTC. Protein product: CASSQVLGLTLDYGYTF.

The CDR3 coding sequence is TGCAGCGTTGACCTGACTTACAGGGGGCAAGATGCTTTCTTT. Amino acids: CSVDLTYRGQDAFF. The gene calls are TRBV29-1 and TRBJ1-1; 9 nucleotides match TRBD1. CDR3 size: 14 residues. V shed 3 bases, J shed 11 bases, and the junction held 13 bases outside the gene matches. CDR1 is SQVTM, CDR2 ANQGSEA, per germline.

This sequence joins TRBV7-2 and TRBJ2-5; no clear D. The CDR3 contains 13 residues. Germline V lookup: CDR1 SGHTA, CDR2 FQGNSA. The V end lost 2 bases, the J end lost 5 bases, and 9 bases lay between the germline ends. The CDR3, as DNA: TGTGCCAGCAGCTTATCGTCGACGGAGACCCAGTACTTC. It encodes CASSLSSTETQYF.

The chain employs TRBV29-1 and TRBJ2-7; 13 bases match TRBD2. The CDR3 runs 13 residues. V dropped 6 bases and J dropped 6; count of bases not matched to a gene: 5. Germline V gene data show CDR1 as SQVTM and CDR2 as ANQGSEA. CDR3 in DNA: TGCAGCGTCCTCACTAGCGGGAGGGGCGAGCAGTACTTC. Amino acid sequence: CSVLTSGRGEQYF.

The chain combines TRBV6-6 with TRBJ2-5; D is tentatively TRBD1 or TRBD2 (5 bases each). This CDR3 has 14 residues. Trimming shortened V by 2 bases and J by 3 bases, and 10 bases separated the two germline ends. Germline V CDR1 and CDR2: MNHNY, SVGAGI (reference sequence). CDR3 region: CASSYTGREETQYF. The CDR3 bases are TGTGCCAGCAGTTACACGGGACGGGAAGAGACCCAGTACTTC.

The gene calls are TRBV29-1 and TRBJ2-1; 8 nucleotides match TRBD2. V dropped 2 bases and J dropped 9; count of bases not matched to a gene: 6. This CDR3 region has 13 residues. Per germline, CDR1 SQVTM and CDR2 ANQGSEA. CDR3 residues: CSVEWTSRPEQFF. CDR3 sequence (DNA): TGCAGCGTTGAATGGACTAGCAGGCCTGAGCAGTTCTTC.

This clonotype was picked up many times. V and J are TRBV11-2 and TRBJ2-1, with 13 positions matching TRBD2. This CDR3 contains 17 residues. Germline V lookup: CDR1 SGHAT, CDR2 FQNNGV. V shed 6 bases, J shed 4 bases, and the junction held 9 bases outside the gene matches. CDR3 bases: TGTGCCAGCAGAGGACTAGCGGGAGAGCTAGGTTACAATGAGCAGTTCTTC. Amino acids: CASRGLAGELGYNEQFF. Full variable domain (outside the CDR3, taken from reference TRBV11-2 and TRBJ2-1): EAGVAQSPRYKIIEKRQSVAFWCNPISGHATLYWYQQILGQGPKLLIQFQNNGVVDDSQLPKDRFSAERLKGVDSTLKIQPAKLEDSAVYLCASRGLAGELGYNEQFFGPGTRLTVL.

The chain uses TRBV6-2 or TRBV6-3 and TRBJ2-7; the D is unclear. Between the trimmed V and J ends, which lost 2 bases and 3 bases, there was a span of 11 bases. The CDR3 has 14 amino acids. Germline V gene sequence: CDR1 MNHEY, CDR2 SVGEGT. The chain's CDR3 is CASSYPPAGYEQYF. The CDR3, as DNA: TGTGCCAGCAGTTACCCACCCGCAGGCTACGAGCAGTACTTC.

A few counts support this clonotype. The DNA for the CDR3 is TGTGCTAGTGGTTTGGTACAAACAGAAGAGACCCAGTACTTC. It is translated as CASGLVQTEETQYF. The chain combines TRBV12-5 with TRBJ2-5; no reliable D call. From germline, CDR1 is LGHNT and CDR2 FRNRAP. V was shortened by 0 bases and J by 3 bases, with 8 bases between the two germline ends. This CDR3 comprises 14 residues.

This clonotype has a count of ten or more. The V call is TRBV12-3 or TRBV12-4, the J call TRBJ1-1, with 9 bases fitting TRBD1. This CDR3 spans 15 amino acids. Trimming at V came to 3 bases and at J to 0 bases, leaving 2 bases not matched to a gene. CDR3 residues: CASSFGTGMNTEAFF. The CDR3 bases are TGTGCCAGCAGTTTTGGGACAGGGATGAACACTGAAGCTTTCTTT.

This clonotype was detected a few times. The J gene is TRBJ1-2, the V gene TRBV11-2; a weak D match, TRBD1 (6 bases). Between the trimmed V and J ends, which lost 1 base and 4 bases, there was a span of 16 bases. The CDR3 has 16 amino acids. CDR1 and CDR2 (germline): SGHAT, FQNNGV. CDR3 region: CASSLGAAGETYGYTF. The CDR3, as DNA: TGTGCCAGCAGCTTAGGAGCCGCAGGGGAGACCTATGGCTACACCTTC.